This T cell receptor beta chain derives from a study of CD8+ T cells in alopecia areata (dated 2018 in TCRdb). Study-wide context: Treated patients were enrolled in an open-label pilot trial of oral tofacitinib at 5 to 10 mg twice daily for moderate-to-severe alopecia areata. Tofacitinib was given for 6 to 18 months, followed by 6 months of follow-up off drug to assess delayed response and recurrence. The SALT score, which quantifies the percentage of affected scalp surface area, was used to measure disease severity in treated patients. To study T cell clonal expansion in alopecia areata, the researchers applied high-throughput TCRbeta sequencing to both the C3H/HeJ mouse model and human patients. Scalp tissue and sorted CD4+ and CD8+ peripheral blood T cells from patchy and totalis/universalis alopecia areata patients and from healthy controls were covered by human TCRbeta sequencing. Biopsies were taken from tofacitinib-treated patients at baseline and at 4 and 24 weeks of treatment, and a later scalp biopsy was taken in several of the tofacitinib-treated patients. Scalp clonality was compared among normal scalp (n=4), patchy alopecia areata scalp (n=8), and alopecia totalis/universalis scalp (n=8). RNA was extracted with the PAXgene miRNA kit for fixed scalp, the miRNeasy kit for PBMCs, and the RNeasy kit for mouse skin. TCRbeta CDR3 regions were amplified by immunoSEQ multiplex PCR with 35 Vbeta forward and 13 Jbeta reverse primers.

Reading the label with the study, this specimen's treatment or condition is: oral pan-JAK inhibitor, 5-10 mg twice daily. Peripheral blood and lesional scalp punch biopsies were obtained from patients with alopecia areata. PBMCs were isolated by density centrifugation and stained for CD3, CD4 and CD8, and CD4+ and CD8+ T cells were sorted on a FACSAria. Libraries came from the immunoSEQ multiplex PCR assay. RNA was extracted from all samples and reverse transcribed into cDNA, which served as template for TCR sequencing. First-strand cDNA was synthesized with SuperScript III using a 2:1 mix of oligo-dT and random hexamers. A synthetic immune receptor repertoire was used to gauge amplification bias, and whatever bias remained was removed computationally. The original pipeline was this. Raw reads were preprocessed to remove errors, and CDR3 was defined according to IMGT conventions as the region from the conserved cysteine to phenylalanine. Clonality was computed as 1 minus the Shannon entropy, with the entropy normalized by log2 of the number of productive unique TCRs. Whether each scalp clone was CD4 or CD8 was inferred by checking scalp TCRbeta sequences against the CD4 and CD8 repertoires from sorted blood. Sourced from immuneACCESS, this table was stored by TCRdb with only in-frame sequences that have V and J called. A share of the clones is absent; for the studies checked, an unresolved V gene accounts for under half, and the remainder has no known explanation. V and J calls and clone size are given by that table; D and trimming were obtained from the DNA. The sample records roughly 100,000 clones, 65% to 90% of which are singletons. 11% of the sample lies in the top ten.

Here is what the overall study found, with its caveats: Compared with normal scalp, lesional scalp, particularly in alopecia totalis/universalis, had higher clonality and more expanded CD8+ clones, which suggests antigenic drive. With tofacitinib, both scalp clonality and the number of expanded CD8+ clones among the top 100 scalp clones went down significantly. Shared TCR sequences between patients were less evident than in mice, which may be partly attributable to HLA diversity in the patient population. Because the treated cohort was small and included a single nonresponder, larger studies are needed to assess links between baseline CD8+ expansion and response. Many expanded lesional clones persisted in scalp and blood during tofacitinib treatment, which may partly explain relapse after stopping treatment. Unlike mouse skin, where gammadelta T cells dominate, normal human skin contains resident alphabeta T cells that get sequenced too, which complicates analysis of the scalp TCR repertoire.

The CDR3 spans 17 residues, from the cysteine through the phenylalanine. Kept here is only the CDR3 DNA, which spans 51 bases and is read in frame from base 1. The germline V gene provides CDR1 SGHVS and CDR2 FNYEAQ. V and J are truncated by 3 bases and 1 base respectively, leaving an intervening sequence of 18 bases. About this clone itself: Its antigen is still unknown. No much larger clone exists at a distance of one base, and base qualities are not known.

The sequence was obtained from a human donor with alopecia areata. This specimen consisted of CD8+ T cells sorted from blood, obtained between weeks 30 and 35, from a patient treated with tofacitinib. This receptor chain uses TRBV7-6 and TRBJ1-1; TRBD1 is a possible D gene, resting on 6 matching bases. The CDR3 corresponds to CASSFNAGGSRNTEAFF. The DNA reads as follows: TGTGCCAGCAGCTTTAATGCGGGGGGCTCCCGGAACACTGAAGCTTTCTTT.